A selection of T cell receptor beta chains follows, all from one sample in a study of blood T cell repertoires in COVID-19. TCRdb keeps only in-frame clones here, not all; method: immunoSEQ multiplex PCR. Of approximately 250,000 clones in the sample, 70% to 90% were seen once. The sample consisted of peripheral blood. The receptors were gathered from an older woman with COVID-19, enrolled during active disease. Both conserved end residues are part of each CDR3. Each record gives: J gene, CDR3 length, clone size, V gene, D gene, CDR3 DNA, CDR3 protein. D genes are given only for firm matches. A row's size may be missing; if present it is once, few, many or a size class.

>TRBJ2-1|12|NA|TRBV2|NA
TGTGCCAGCAGTGTCAGTAACAATGAGCAGTTCTTC
CASSVSNNEQFF
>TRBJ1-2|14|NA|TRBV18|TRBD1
TGTGCCAGCTCTGTCGGGACAGAATATAGCGGCTACACCTTC
CASSVGTEYSGYTF
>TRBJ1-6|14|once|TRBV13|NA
TGTGCCAGCAGGACCGGGACACAGAATTCACCCCTCCACTTT
CASRTGTQNSPLHF
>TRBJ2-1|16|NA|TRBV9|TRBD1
TGTGCCAGCAGCGCGACAGGGGGAAGCTCCTACAATGAGCAGTTCTTC
CASSATGGSSYNEQFF
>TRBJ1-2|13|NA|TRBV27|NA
TGTGCCAGCACCCCCCAGGGCGGCTATGGCTACACCTTC
CASTPQGGYGYTF
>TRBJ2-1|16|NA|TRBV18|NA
TGTGCCAGCTCACAGCAGGAGGGAAGAACCTACAATGAGCAGTTCTTC
CASSQQEGRTYNEQFF
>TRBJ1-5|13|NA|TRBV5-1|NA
TGCGCTACTCGACTGGGGCCGAATCAGCCCCAGCATTTT
CATRLGPNQPQHF
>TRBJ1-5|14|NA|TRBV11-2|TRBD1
TGTGCCAGCAGCTTACGACAGGGGGTTCAGCCCCAGCATTTT
CASSLRQGVQPQHF
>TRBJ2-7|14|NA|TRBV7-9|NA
TGTGCCAGCAGCCCCACGGGGTCTCGGTACGAGCAGTACTTC
CASSPTGSRYEQYF
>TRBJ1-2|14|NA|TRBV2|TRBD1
TGTGCCAGCATCACCCGGACAGGGGGCTATGGCTACACCTTC
CASITRTGGYGYTF
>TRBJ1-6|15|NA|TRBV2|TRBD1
TGTGCCAGCAGCCTGACAGGGGTTTATAATTCACCCCTCCACTTT
CASSLTGVYNSPLHF
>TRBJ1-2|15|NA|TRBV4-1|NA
TGCGCCAGCAGCCCGACATATAGGTGGGGGCCTGGCTACACCTTC
CASSPTYRWGPGYTF
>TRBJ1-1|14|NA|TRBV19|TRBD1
TGTGCCAGTAGTATTACAGGGGGCAACACTGAAGCTTTCTTT
CASSITGGNTEAFF
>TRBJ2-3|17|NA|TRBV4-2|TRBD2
TGTGCCAGCAGCCAAGAGAGTCTAGCGGGGGGCGGAGATACGCAGTATTTT
CASSQESLAGGGDTQYF
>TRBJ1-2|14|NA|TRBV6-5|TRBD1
TGTGCCAGCAGACCGGACAGGGTGACGAATGGCTACACCTTC
CASRPDRVTNGYTF
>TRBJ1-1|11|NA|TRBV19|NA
TGTGCCAGTAGCGCCGGGACTGAAGCTTTCTTT
CASSAGTEAFF
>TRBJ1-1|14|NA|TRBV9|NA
TGTGCCAGCAGCGTGGTACAGGTGGGCACTGAAGCTTTCTTT
CASSVVQVGTEAFF
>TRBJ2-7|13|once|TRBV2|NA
TGTGCCAGCAGTGAGGGCCGACGCTACGAGCAGTACTTC
CASSEGRRYEQYF
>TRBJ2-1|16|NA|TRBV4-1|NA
TGCGCCAGCAGCCAATACGAAGGGGCCCCCTACAATGAGCAGTTCTTC
CASSQYEGAPYNEQFF
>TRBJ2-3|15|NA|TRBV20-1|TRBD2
TGCAGTGCTAGTCACGGCGGGGGGTTCACAGATACGCAGTATTTT
CSASHGGGFTDTQYF
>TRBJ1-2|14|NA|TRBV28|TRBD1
TGTGCCAGCAGCTTCCCAGGGGGCGTGCGCGGCTACACCTTC
CASSFPGGVRGYTF
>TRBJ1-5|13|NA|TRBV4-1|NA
TGCGCCAGCAGCCAAGAAGGGAGTGGTCCCCAGCATTTT
CASSQEGSGPQHF
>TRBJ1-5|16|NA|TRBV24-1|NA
TGTGCCACCAGTGATCCCCGAGGGTATAGCAATCAGCCCCAGCATTTT
CATSDPRGYSNQPQHF
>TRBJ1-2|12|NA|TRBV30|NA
TGTGCCTGGAGAAGCCCGGGGGATGGCTACACCTTC
CAWRSPGDGYTF
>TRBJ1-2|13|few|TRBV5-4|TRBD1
TGTGCCAGTCATAAAGACAGGGCCTATGGCTACACCTTC
CASHKDRAYGYTF
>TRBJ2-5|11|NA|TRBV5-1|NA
TGCGCCAGCAGCTTTCGGGAGACCCAGTACTTC
CASSFRETQYF
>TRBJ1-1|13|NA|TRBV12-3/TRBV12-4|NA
TGTGCCAGCAGTCCGAGGGGGATCTCTGAAGCTTTCTTT
CASSPRGISEAFF
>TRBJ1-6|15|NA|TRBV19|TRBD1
TGTGCCAGTAGTATAGTCGACAGGGTGTCTTCACCCCTCCACTTT
CASSIVDRVSSPLHF
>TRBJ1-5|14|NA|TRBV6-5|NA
TGTGCCAGCAGTTACTCTCTAGGGGATCAGCCCCAGCATTTT
CASSYSLGDQPQHF
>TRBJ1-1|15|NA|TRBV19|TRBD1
TGTGCCAGTCGCCCGACAGGGCTGGGGAACACTGAAGCTTTCTTT
CASRPTGLGNTEAFF
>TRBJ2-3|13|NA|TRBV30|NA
TGTGCCTGGGCCGGGTTCGTCACAGATACGCAGTATTTT
CAWAGFVTDTQYF
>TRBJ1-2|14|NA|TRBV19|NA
TGTGCCAGTAGTATCGTTATGACGGAGTATGGCTACACCTTC
CASSIVMTEYGYTF
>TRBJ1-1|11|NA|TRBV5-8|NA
TGTGCCAGCAGCTTGTTAGCAGCAGCTTTCTTT
CASSLLAAAFF
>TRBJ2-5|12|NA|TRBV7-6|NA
TGTGCCAGCAGGAGGGTCGGGGAGACCCAGTACTTC
CASRRVGETQYF
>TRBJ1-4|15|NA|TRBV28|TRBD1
TGTGCCAGCAAATCCGCCGGGACAGGGGATGAAAAACTGTTTTTT
CASKSAGTGDEKLFF
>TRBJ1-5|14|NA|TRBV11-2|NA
TGTGCCAGCAGCCCGCGGGCACCGCATCAGCCCCAGCATTTT
CASSPRAPHQPQHF
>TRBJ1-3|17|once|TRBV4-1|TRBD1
TGCGCCAGCAGCCAAAGCACCGGGACAGAAGTTGGAAACACCATATATTTT
CASSQSTGTEVGNTIYF
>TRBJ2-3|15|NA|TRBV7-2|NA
TGTGCCAGCAGCTTTTCGGGACTGTCCCTTGGTACGCAGTATTTT
CASSFSGLSLGTQYF
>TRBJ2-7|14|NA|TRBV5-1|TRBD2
TGCGCCAGCAGCTCCAGCGGGGACGCCCACGAGCAGTACTTC
CASSSSGDAHEQYF
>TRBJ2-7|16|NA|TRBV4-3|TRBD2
TGCGCCAGCAGCCAAGTTCGGGGGGGGAGCTCCTACGAGCAGTACTTC
CASSQVRGGSSYEQYF
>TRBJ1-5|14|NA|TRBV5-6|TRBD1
TGTGCCAGCAGCGACAGGGGAAGCAATCAGCCCCAGCATTTT
CASSDRGSNQPQHF
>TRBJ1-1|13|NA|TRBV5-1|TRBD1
TGCGCCAGCAGCCCGGGACAGGGGACCGAAGCTTTCTTT
CASSPGQGTEAFF
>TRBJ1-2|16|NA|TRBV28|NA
TGTGCCAGCAGTCCACGCCTGGTCCTAGCTAACTATGGCTACACCTTC
CASSPRLVLANYGYTF
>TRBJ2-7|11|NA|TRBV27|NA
TGTGCCAGCAGTTCCCTCCTCCAGCAGTACTTC
CASSSLLQQYF
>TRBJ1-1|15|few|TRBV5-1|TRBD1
TGCGCCAGCAGCTTCTCCGGGACAGCGAACACTGAAGCTTTCTTT
CASSFSGTANTEAFF
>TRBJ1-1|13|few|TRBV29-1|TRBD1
TGCAGCGTTGAATCCCAGGGGGGCACTGAAGCTTTCTTT
CSVESQGGTEAFF
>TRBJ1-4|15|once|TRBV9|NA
TGTGCCAGCAGCGCCTGGGGGGCAACTAATGAAAAACTGTTTTTT
CASSAWGATNEKLFF
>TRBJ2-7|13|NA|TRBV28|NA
TGTGCCAGCAGTCCGACAGTTTCCTACGAGCAGTACTTC
CASSPTVSYEQYF